What follows describes a single T cell receptor beta chain. Germline loops: CDR1 GTSNPN, CDR2 SVGIG (reference sequence). This CDR3 has 14 residues. V gave up 0 bases and J gave up 7 bases, with 16 bases separating them. This sample was included in a study of blood T cell repertoires in COVID-19. TCRdb keeps only in-frame clones here, not all; method: immunoSEQ multiplex PCR. In the table there are nearly 110,000 clones, roughly 90% of which are singletons. The origin of this receptor is a man between 40 and 49 years old with active or convalescent COVID-19. Source material: peripheral blood. The J gene is TRBJ2-7, the V gene TRBV30, with D possibly matching TRBD1 (5 bases). The CDR3 here is CAWSVGSRVGEQYF. The CDR3 bases are TGTGCCTGGAGTGTAGGAAGCAGGGTGGGGGAGCAGTACTTC.